This T cell receptor (beta chain) emerged from a study of blood T cell repertoires in COVID-19. Under the authors' procedure: Nucleated cell counts were estimated from reference gene primer amplification. TCRdb's copy holds only in-frame clones and misses some; the assay was immunoSEQ multiplex PCR. For V, J and clone size, that table is used; D and trimming come from the DNA. The repertoire has some 180,000 clones, around 88% of them found once; the top ten carry roughly 19%. The sequencing input was peripheral blood. The receptor comes from a woman between 65 and 79 years old who had recovered from COVID-19.

This CDR3 reads CASSISGGTYNEQFF. In DNA, the CDR3 is TGTGCCAGTAGTATATCCGGGGGAACCTACAATGAGCAGTTCTTC. V gene TRBV19 combines with J gene TRBJ2-1, with a possible D match to TRBD2 (6 bases). The V gene's germline CDR1 is LNHDA and CDR2 SQIVND (reference sequence). This CDR3 contains 15 residues. V was trimmed by 2 bases and J by 2 bases, leaving 10 bases between them. Filled out from reference TRBV19 and TRBJ2-1, the complete variable domain reads DGGITQSPKYLFRKEGQNVTLSCEQNLNHDAMYWYRQDPGQGLRLIYYSQIVNDFQKGDIAEGYSVSREKKESFPLTVTSAQKNPTAFYLCASSISGGTYNEQFFGPGTRLTVL.